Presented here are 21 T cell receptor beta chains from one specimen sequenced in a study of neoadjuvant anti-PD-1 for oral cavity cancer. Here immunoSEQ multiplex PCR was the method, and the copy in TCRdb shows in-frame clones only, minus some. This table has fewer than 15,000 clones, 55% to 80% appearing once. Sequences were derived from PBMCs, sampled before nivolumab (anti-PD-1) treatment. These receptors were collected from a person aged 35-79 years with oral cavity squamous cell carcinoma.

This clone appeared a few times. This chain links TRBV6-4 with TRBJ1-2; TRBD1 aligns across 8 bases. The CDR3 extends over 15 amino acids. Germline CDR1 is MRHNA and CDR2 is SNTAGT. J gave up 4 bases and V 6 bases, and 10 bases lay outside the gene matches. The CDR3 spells CASRQSPGGGYGYTF. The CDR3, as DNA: TGTGCCAGCAGACAATCCCCAGGGGGCGGCTATGGCTACACCTTC.

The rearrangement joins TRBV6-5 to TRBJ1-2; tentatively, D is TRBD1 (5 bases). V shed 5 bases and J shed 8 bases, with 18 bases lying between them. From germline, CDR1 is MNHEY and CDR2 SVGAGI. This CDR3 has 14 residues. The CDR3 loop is CASSRTRDVWGYTF. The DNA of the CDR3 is TGTGCCAGCAGTAGAACTCGGGACGTGTGGGGCTACACCTTC.

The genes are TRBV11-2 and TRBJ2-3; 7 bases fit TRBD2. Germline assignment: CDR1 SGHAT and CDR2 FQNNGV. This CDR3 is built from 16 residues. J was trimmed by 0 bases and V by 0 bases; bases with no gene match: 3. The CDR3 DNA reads TGTGCCAGCAGCTTAGACCCAGCGGGGAGCACAGATACGCAGTATTTT. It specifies CASSLDPAGSTDTQYF. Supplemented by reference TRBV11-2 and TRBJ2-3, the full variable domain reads EAGVAQSPRYKIIEKRQSVAFWCNPISGHATLYWYQQILGQGPKLLIQFQNNGVVDDSQLPKDRFSAERLKGVDSTLKIQPAKLEDSAVYLCASSLDPAGSTDTQYFGPGTRLTVL.

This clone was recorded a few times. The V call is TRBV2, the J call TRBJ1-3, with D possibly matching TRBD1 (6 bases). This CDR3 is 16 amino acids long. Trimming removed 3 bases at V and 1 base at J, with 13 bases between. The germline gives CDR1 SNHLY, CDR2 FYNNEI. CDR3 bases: TGTGCCAGCAGTGATCGCAGGGGAGGGTCTGGAAACACCATATATTTT. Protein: CASSDRRGGSGNTIYF.

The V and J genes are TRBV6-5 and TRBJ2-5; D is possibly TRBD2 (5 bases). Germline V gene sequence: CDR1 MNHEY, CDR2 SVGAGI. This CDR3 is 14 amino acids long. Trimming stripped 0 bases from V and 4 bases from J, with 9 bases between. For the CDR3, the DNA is TGTGCCAGCAGTTACTCGAGAGGGTCAGAGACCCAGTACTTC. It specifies CASSYSRGSETQYF.

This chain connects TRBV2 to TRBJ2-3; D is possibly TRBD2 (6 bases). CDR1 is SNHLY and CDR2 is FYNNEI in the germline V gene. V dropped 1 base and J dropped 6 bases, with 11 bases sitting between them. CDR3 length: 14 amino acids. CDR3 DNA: TGTGCCAGCAGTGAAGAGACTAGGGCCGATACGCAGTATTTT. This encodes CASSEETRADTQYF.

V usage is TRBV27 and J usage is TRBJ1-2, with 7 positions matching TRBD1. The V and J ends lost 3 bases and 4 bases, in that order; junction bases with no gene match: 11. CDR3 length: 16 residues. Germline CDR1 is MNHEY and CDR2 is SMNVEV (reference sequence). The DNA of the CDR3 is TGTGCCAGCAGTTTTAGGACAGGAGTTAAATTCTATGGCTACACCTTC. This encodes CASSFRTGVKFYGYTF.

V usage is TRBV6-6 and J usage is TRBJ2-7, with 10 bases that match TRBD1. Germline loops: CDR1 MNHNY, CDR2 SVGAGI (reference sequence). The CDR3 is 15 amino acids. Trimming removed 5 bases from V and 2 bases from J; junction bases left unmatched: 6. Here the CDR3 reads CASSNPGTGAYEQYF. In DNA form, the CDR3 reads TGTGCCAGCAGTAATCCCGGGACAGGGGCCTACGAGCAGTACTTC.

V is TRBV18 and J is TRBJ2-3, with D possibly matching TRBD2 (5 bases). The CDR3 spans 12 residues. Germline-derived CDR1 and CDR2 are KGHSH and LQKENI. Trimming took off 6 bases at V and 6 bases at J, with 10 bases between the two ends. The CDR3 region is CASSDSRDTQYF. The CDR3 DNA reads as TGTGCCAGCTCGGACTCCCGCGATACGCAGTATTTT.

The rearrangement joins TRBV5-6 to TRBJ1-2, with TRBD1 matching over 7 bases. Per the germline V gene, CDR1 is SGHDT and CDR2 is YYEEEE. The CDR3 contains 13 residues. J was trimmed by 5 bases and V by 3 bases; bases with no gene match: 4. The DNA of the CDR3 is TGTGCCAGCAGCTACGACAGGGAGTATGGCTACACCTTC. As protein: CASSYDREYGYTF.

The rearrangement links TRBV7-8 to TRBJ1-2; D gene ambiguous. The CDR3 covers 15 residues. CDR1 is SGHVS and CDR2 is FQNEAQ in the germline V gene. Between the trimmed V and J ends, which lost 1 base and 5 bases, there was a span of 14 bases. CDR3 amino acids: CASSLEGTGVYGYTF. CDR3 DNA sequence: TGTGCCAGCAGCTTAGAGGGTACGGGTGTATATGGCTACACCTTC. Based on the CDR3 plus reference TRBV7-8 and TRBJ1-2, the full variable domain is GAGVSQSPRYKVAKRGQDVALRCDPISGHVSLFWYQQALGQGPEFLTYFQNEAQLDKSGLPSDRFFAERPEGSVSTLKIQRTQQEDSAVYLCASSLEGTGVYGYTFGSGTRLTVV.

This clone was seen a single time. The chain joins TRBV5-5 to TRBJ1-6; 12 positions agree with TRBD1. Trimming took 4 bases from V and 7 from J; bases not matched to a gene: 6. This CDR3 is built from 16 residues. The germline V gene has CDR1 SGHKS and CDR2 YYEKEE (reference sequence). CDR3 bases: TGTGCCAGCAGCGTGGGACAGGGGGCGACCAATTCACCCCTCCACTTT. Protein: CASSVGQGATNSPLHF.

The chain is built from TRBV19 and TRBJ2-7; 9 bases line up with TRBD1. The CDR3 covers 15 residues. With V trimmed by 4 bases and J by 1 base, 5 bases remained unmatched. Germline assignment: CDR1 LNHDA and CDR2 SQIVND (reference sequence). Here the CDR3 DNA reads TGTGCCAGTAGTACAACCGGGACAGGGTCCTACGAGCAGTACTTC. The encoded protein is CASSTTGTGSYEQYF.

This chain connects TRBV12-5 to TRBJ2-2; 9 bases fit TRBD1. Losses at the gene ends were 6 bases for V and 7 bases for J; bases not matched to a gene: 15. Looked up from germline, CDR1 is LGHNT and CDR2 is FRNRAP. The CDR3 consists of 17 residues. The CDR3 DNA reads TGTGCTAGTGGGCCCGGGACAGGGTCCTTCCGAGGCGGGGAGCTGTTTTTT. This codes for CASGPGTGSFRGGELFF.

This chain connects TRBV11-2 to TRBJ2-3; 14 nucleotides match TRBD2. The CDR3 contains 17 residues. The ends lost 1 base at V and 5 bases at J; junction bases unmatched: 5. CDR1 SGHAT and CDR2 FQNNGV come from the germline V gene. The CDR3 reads CASSLAGLAGEKDTQYF. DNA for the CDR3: TGTGCCAGCAGCTTAGCGGGACTAGCGGGAGAAAAAGATACGCAGTATTTT.

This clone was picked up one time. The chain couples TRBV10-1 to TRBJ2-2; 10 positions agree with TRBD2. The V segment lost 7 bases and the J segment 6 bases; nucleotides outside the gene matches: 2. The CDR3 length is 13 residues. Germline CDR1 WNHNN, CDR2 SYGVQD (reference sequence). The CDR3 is CASTGTSAGELFF. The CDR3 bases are TGCGCCAGCACCGGGACTAGCGCCGGGGAGCTGTTTTTT.

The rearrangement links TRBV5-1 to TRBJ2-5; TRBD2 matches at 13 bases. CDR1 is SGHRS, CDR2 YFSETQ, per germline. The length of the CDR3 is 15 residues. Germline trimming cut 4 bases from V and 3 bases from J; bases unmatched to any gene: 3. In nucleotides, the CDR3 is TGCGCCAGCAGCCAGACTAGCGGGGGGAAAGAGACCCAGTACTTC. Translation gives CASSQTSGGKETQYF.

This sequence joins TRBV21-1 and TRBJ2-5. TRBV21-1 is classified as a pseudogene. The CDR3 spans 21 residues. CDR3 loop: CASSKPQNKARRSPAKETQYF. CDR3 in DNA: TGTGCCAGCAGCAAACCCCAGAACAAGGCGCGCCGTTCCCCGGCAAAAGAGACCCAGTACTTC.

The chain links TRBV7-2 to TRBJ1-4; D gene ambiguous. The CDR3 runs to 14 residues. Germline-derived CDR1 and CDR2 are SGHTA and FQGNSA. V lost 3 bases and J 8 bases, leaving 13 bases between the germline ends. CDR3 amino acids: CASSLGGFGEKLFF. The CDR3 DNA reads TGTGCCAGCAGCTTGGGAGGGTTTGGAGAAAAACTGTTTTTT.

CDR3 amino acids: CAISESRQGSPGAFF. The CDR3, as DNA: TGTGCCATCAGTGAGTCCCGACAGGGATCGCCAGGAGCTTTCTTT. This chain links TRBV10-3 with TRBJ1-1; 7 nucleotides match TRBD1. Germline V gives CDR1 ENHRY, CDR2 SYGVKD. V lost 0 bases to trimming and J lost 10 bases; unmatched junction nucleotides: 11. The CDR3 loop spans 15 amino acids.

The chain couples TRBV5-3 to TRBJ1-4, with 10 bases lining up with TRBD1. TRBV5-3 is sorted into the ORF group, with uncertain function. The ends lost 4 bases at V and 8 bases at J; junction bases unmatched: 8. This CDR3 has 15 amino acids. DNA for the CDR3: TGTGCCAGAAGCGCTCGGGACAGGGGAAACGAAAAACTGTTTTTT. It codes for CARSARDRGNEKLFF.